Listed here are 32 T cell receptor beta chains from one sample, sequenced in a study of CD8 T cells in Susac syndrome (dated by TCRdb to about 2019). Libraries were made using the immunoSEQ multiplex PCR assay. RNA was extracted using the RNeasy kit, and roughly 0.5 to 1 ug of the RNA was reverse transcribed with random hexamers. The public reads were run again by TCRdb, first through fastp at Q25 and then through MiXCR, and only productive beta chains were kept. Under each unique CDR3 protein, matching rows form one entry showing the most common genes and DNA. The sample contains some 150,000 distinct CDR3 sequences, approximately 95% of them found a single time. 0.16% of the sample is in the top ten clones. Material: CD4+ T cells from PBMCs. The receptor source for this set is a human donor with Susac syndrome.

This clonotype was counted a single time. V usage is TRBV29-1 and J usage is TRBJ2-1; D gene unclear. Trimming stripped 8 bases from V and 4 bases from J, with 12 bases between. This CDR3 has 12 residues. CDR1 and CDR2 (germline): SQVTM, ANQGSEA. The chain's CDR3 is CSTRSDYNEQFF. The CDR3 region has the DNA TGCAGCACCCGATCCGATTACAATGAGCAGTTCTTC.

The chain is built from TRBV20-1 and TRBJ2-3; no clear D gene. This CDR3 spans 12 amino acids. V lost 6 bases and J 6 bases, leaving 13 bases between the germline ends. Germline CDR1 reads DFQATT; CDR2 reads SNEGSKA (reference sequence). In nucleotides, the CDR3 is TGCAGTGCCTCACCCAACTTGGATACGCAGTATTTT. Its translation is CSASPNLDTQYF.

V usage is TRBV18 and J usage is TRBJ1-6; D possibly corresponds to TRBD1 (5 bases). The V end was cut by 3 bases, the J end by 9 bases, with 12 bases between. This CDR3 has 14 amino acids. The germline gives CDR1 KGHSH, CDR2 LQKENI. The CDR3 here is CASSPDQGSSPLHF. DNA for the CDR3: TGTGCCAGCTCACCTGACCAGGGTAGTTCACCCCTCCACTTT.

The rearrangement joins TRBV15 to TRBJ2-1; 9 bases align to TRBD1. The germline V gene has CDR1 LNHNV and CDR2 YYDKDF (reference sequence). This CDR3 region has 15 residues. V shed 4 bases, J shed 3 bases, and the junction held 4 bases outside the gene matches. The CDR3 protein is CATSTEGQGYNEQFF. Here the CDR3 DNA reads TGTGCCACCAGCACAGAGGGACAGGGCTACAATGAGCAGTTCTTC.

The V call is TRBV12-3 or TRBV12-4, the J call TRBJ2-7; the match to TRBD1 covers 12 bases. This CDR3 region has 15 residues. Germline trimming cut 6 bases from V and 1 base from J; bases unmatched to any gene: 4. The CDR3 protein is CASRAGQGASYEQYF. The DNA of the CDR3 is TGTGCCAGCAGAGCGGGACAGGGGGCTTCCTACGAGCAGTACTTC.

CDR3 sequence: CASSDQMNTEAFF. Here the CDR3 DNA reads TGTGCCAGCAGTGACCAGATGAACACTGAAGCTTTCTTT. The V gene is TRBV2, the J gene TRBJ1-1, with unresolved D. Germline-derived CDR1 and CDR2 are SNHLY and FYNNEI. Between the trimmed V and J ends, which lost 3 bases and 0 bases, there was a span of 5 bases. This CDR3 spans 13 amino acids.

The CDR3 DNA follows: TGCAGTGCTAGAGATTCCGGACGGCTGAACACTGAAGCTTTCTTT. Translation: CSARDSGRLNTEAFF. The rearrangement links TRBV20-1 to TRBJ1-1, with D hard to call. Germline V CDR1 and CDR2: DFQATT, SNEGSKA (reference sequence). Trimming removed 0 bases from V and 0 bases from J, with 11 bases in between. This CDR3 has 15 amino acids.

The CDR3 nucleotides read TGTGCCAGCAGCGGGAGACGAGATTCTACCCTCCACTTT. Translating it yields CASSGRRDSTLHF. V usage is TRBV11-2 and J usage is TRBJ1-6; D ambiguous. This CDR3 is built from 13 residues. With 5 bases removed from V and 14 bases from J, the gap between germline ends came to 16 bases. Germline V gives CDR1 SGHAT, CDR2 FQNNGV.

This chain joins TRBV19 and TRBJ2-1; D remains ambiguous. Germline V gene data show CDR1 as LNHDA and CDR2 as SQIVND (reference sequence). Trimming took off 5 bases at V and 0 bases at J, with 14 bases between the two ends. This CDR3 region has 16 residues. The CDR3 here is CASSRQATSSYNEQFF. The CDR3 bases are TGTGCCAGTAGTCGCCAGGCGACGTCCTCCTACAATGAGCAGTTCTTC.

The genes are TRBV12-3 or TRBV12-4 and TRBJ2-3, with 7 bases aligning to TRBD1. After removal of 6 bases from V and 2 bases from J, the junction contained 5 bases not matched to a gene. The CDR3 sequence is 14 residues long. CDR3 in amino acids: CASRLGTATDTQYF. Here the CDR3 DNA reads TGTGCCAGCAGACTGGGGACAGCCACAGATACGCAGTATTTT.

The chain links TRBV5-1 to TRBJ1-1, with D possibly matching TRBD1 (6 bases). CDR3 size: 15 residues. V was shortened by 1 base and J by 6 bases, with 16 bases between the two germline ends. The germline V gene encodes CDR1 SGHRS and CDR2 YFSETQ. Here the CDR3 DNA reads TGCGCCAGCAGCTTGACCTCAGGGGAGGCGTCTGAAGCTTTCTTT. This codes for CASSLTSGEASEAFF.

The CDR3 sequence: CSAGQGAMGNQPQHF. In DNA, the CDR3 is TGCAGTGCTGGTCAGGGGGCGATGGGCAATCAGCCCCAGCATTTT. The chain recombines TRBV20-1 with TRBJ1-5; 8 positions agree with TRBD1. The CDR3 covers 15 residues. J was trimmed by 2 bases and V by 5 bases; bases with no gene match: 8. Looked up from germline, CDR1 is DFQATT and CDR2 is SNEGSKA (reference sequence).

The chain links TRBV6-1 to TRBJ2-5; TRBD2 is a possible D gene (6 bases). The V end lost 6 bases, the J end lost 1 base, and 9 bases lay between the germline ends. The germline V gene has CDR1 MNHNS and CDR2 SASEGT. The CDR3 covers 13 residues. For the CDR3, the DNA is TGTGCCAGCAGGCATAGCGGCCAAGAGACCCAGTACTTC. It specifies CASRHSGQETQYF.

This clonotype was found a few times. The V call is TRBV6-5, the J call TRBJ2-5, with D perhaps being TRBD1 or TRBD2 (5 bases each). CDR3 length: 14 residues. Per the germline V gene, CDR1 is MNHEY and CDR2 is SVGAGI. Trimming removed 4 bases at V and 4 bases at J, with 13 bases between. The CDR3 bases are TGTGCCAGCAGTTCCCGGGGCGGCCGAGAGACCCAGTACTTC. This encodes CASSSRGGRETQYF.

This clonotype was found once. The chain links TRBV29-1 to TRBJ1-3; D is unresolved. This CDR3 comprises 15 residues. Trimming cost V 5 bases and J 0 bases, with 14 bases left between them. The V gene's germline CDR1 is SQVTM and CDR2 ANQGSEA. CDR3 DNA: TGCAGCGTTACGCGACCCGATTCCTCTGGAAACACCATATATTTT. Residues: CSVTRPDSSGNTIYF.

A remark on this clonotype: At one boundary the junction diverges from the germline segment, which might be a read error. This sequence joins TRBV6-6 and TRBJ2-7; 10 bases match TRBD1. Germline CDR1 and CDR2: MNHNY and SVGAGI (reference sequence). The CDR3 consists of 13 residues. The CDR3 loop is CASSYSSGTGDSF. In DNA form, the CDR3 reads TGTGCCAGCAGTTACTCGAGCGGGACAGGGGATTCTTTC.

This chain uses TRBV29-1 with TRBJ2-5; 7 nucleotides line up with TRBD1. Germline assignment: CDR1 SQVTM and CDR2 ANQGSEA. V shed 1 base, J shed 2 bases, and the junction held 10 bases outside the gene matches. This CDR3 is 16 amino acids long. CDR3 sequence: CSVEGSPGQRQETQYF. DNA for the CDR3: TGCAGCGTTGAAGGCTCCCCGGGACAGCGTCAAGAGACCCAGTACTTC.

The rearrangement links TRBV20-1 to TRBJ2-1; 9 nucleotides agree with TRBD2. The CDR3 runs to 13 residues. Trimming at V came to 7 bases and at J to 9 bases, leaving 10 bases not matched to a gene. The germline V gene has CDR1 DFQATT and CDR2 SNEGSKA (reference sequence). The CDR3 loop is CSGKAGGRVEQFF. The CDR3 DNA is TGCAGTGGAAAAGCGGGGGGAAGGGTTGAGCAGTTCTTC.

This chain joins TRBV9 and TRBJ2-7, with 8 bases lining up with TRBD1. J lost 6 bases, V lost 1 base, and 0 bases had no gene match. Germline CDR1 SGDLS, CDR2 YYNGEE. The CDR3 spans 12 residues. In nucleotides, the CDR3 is TGTGCCAGCAGCGTAACAGGGGGCGAGCAGTACTTC. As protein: CASSVTGGEQYF.

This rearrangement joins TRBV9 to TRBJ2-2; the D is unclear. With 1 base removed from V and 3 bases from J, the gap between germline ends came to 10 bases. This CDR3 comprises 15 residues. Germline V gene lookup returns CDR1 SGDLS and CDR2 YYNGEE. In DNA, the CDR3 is TGTGCCAGCAGCGTACTAGGGAAGGACACCGGGGAGCTGTTTTTT. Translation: CASSVLGKDTGELFF.

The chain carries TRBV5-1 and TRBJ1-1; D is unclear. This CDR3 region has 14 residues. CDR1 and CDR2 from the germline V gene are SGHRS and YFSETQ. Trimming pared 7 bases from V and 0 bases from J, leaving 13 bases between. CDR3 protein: CASCVSSMNTEAFF. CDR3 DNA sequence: TGCGCCAGCTGTGTTTCATCTATGAACACTGAAGCTTTCTTT.

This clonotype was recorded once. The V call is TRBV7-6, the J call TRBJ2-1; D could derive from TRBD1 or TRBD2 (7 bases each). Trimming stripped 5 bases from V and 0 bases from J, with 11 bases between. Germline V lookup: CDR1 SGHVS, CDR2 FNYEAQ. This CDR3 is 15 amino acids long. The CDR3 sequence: CASSPGGGSYNEQFF. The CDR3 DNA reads TGTGCCAGCAGCCCAGGGGGGGGCTCCTACAATGAGCAGTTCTTC.

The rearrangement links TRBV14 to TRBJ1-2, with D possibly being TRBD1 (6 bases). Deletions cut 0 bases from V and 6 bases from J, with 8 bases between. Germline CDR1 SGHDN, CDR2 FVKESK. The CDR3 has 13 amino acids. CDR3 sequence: CASSQETGHGYTF. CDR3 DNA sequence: TGTGCCAGCAGCCAAGAGACAGGCCATGGCTACACCTTC. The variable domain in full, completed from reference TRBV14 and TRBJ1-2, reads EAGVTQFPSHSVIEKGQTVTLRCDPISGHDNLYWYRRVMGKEIKFLLHFVKESKQDESGMPNNRFLAERTGGTYSTLKVQPAELEDSGVYFCASSQETGHGYTFGSGTRLTVV.

This CDR3 is CASSPRQGALSGYTF. The CDR3 region has the DNA TGTGCCAGCAGCCCCCGACAGGGGGCCCTATCTGGCTACACCTTC. The chain employs TRBV7-6 and TRBJ1-2, with 10 bases lining up with TRBD1. Losses at the gene ends were 5 bases for V and 7 bases for J; bases not matched to a gene: 10. This CDR3 contains 15 residues. In germline, CDR1 is SGHVS, CDR2 FNYEAQ.

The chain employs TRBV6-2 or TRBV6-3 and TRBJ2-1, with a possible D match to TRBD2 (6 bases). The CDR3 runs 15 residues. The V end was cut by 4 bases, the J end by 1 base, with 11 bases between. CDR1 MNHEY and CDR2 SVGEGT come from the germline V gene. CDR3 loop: CASSSGGGSYNEQFF. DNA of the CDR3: TGTGCCAGCAGTTCCGGGGGTGGGTCCTACAATGAGCAGTTCTTC.

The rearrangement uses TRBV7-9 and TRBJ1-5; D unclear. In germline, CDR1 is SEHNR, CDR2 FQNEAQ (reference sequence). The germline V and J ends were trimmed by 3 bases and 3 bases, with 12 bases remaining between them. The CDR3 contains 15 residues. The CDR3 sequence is CASSLAHRPNQPQHF. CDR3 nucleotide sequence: TGTGCCAGCAGCTTGGCACACCGTCCCAATCAGCCCCAGCATTTT.

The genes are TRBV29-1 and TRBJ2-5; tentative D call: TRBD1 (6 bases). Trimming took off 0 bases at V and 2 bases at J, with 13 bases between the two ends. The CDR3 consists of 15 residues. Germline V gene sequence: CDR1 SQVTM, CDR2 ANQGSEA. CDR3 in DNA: TGCAGCGTTGAAGACCGTGGACAGCTACAAGAGACCCAGTACTTC. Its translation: CSVEDRGQLQETQYF. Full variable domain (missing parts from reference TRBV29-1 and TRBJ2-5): SAVISQKPSRDICQRGTSLTIQCQVDSQVTMMFWYRQQPGQSLTLIATANQGSEATYESGFVIDKFPISRPNLTFSTLTVSNMSPEDSSIYLCSVEDRGQLQETQYFGPGTRLLVL.

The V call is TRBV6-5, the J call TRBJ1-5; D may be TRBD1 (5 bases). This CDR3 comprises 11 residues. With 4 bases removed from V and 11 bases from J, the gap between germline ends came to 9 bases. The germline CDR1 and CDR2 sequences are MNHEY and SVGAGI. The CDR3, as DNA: TGTGCCAGCAGTTTCCAGGGTTCCCAGCATTTT. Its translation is CASSFQGSQHF.

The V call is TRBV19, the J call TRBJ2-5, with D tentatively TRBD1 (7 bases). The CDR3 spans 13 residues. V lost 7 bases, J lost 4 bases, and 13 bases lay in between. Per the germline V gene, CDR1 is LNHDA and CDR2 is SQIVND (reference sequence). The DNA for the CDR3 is TGTGCCAGTACTCAGGGGGGCCGAGAGACCCAGTACTTC. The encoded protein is CASTQGGRETQYF.

CDR3 DNA sequence: TGCAGCGGCGCCTCGAGCTACAATGAGCAGTTCTTC. As protein: CSGASSYNEQFF. The chain uses TRBV29-1 and TRBJ2-1; D gene ambiguous. The CDR3 covers 12 residues. The germline gives CDR1 SQVTM, CDR2 ANQGSEA. V gave up 7 bases and J gave up 3 bases, with 10 bases separating them.

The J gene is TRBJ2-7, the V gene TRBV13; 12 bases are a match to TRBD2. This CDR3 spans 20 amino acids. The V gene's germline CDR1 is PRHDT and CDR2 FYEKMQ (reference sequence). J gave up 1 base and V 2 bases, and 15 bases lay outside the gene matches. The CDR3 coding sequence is TGTGCCAGCAGCTTAACGTCGCGTCTAGCGGGGGGGCCGGGGTCCTACGAGCAGTACTTC. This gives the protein CASSLTSRLAGGPGSYEQYF.

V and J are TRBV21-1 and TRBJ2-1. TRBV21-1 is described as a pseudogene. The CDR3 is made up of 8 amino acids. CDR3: CASSPSVF. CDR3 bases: TGTGCCAGCAGCCCTTCCGTCTTC.